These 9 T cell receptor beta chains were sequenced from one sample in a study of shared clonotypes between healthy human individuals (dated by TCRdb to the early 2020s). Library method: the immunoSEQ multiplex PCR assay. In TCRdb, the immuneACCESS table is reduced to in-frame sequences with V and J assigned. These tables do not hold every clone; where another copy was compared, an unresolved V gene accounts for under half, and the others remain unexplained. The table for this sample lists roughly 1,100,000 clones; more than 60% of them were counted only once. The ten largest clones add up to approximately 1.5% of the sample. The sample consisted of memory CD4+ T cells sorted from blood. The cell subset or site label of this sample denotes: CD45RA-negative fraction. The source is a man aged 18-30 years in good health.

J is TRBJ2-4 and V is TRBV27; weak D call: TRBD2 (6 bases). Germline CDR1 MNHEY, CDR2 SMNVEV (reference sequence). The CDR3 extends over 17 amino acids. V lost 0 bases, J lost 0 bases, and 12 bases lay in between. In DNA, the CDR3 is TGTGCCAGCAGTTTATCGTTCGGGGGTAGAGCCAAAAACATTCAGTACTTC. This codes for CASSLSFGGRAKNIQYF.

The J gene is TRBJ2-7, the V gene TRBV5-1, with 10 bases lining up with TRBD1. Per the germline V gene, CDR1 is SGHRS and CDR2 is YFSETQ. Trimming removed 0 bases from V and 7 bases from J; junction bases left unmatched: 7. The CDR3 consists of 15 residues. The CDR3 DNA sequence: TGCGCCAGCAGCTTGGATGGGACAGGGGTAGAGGAGCAGTACTTC. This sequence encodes CASSLDGTGVEEQYF.

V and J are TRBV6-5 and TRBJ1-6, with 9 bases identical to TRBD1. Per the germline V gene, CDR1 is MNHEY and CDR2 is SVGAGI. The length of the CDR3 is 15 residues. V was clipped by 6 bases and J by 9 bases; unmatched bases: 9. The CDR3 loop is CASSRTGQGGSPLHF. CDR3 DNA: TGTGCCAGCAGCCGGACGGGACAGGGAGGTTCACCCCTCCACTTT.

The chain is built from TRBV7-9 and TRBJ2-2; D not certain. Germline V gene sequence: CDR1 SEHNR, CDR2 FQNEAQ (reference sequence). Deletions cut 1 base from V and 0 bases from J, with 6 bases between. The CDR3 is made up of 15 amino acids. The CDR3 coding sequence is TGTGCCAGCAGCTTAGTACAGACGAACACCGGGGAGCTGTTTTTT. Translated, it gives CASSLVQTNTGELFF. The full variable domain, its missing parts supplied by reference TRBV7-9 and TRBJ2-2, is DTGVSQNPRHKITKRGQNVTFRCDPISEHNRLYWYRQTLGQGPEFLTYFQNEAQLEKSRLLSDRFSAERPKGSFSTLEIQRTEQGDSAMYLCASSLVQTNTGELFFGEGSRLTVL.

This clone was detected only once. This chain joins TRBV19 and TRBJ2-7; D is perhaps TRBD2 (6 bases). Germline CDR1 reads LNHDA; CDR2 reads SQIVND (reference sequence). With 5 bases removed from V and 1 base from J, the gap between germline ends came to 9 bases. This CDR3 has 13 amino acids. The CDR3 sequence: CASSRGASYEQYF. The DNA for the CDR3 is TGTGCCAGTAGTCGCGGGGCTTCCTACGAGCAGTACTTC.

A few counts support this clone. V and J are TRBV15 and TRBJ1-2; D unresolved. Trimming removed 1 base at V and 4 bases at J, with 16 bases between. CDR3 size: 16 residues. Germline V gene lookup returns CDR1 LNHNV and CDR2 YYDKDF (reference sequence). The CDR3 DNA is TGTGCCACCAGCAGAGGGGCATCCGGTGTGGGCTATGGCTACACCTTC. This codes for CATSRGASGVGYGYTF. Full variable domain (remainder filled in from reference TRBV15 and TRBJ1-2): DAMVIQNPRYQVTQFGKPVTLSCSQTLNHNVMYWYQQKSSQAPKLLFHYYDKDFNNEADTPDNFQSRRPNTSFCFLDIRSPGLGDTAMYLCATSRGASGVGYGYTFGSGTRLTVV.

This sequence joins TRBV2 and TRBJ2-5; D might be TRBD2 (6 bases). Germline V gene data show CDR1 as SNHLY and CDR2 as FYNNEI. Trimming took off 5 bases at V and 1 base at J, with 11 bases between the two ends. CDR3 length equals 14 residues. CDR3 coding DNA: TGTGCCAGCAGTTTAACTAGCTTCCAAGAGACCCAGTACTTC. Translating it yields CASSLTSFQETQYF.

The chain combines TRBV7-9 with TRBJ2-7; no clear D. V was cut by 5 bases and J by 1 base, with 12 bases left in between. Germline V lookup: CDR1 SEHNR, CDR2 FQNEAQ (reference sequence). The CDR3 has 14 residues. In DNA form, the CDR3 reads TGTGCCAGCAGCCCCTCCCGACAATCCTACGAGCAGTACTTC. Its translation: CASSPSRQSYEQYF. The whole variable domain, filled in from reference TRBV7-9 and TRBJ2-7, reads DTGVSQNPRHKITKRGQNVTFRCDPISEHNRLYWYRQTLGQGPEFLTYFQNEAQLEKSRLLSDRFSAERPKGSFSTLEIQRTEQGDSAMYLCASSPSRQSYEQYFGPGTRLTVT.

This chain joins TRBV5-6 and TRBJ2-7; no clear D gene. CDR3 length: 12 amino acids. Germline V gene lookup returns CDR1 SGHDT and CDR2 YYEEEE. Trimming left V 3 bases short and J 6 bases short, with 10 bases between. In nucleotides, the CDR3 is TGTGCCAGCAGCTGGTCCCTGGGCGAGCAGTACTTC. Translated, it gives CASSWSLGEQYF.